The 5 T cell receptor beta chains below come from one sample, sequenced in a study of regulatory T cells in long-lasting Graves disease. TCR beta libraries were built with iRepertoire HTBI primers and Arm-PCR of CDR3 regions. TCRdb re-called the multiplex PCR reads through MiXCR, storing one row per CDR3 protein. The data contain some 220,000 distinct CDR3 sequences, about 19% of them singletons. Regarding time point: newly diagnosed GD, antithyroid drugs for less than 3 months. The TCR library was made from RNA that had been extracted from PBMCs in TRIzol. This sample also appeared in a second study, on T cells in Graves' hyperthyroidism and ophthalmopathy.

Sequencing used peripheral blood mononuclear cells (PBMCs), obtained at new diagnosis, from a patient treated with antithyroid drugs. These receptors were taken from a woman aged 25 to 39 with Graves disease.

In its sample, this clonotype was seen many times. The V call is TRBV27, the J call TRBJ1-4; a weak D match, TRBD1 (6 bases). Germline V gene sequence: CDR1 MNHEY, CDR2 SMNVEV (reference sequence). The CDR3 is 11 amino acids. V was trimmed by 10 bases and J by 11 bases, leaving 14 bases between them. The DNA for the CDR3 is TGTGCCATCCTTAAGGGGGTGAAACTGTTTTTT. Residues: CAILKGVKLFF.

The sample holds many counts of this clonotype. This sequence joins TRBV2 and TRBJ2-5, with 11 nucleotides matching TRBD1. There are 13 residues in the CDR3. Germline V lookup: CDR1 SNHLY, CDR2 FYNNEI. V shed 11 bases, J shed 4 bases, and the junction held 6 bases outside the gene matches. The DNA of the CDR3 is TGTGCCGGCGGGGGGACAGGGGGAGAGACCCAGTACTTC. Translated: CAGGGTGGETQYF.

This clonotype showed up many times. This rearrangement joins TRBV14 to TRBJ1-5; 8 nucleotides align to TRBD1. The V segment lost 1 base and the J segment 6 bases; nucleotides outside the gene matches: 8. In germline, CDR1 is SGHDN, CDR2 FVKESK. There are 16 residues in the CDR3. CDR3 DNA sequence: TGTGCCAGCAGCCAAGGTTCAGGGGGCTCGGTTCAGCCCCAGCATTTT. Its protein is CASSQGSGGSVQPQHF. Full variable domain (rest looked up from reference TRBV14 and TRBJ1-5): EAGVTQFPSHSVIEKGQTVTLRCDPISGHDNLYWYRRVMGKEIKFLLHFVKESKQDESGMPNNRFLAERTGGTYSTLKVQPAELEDSGVYFCASSQGSGGSVQPQHFGDGTRLSIL.

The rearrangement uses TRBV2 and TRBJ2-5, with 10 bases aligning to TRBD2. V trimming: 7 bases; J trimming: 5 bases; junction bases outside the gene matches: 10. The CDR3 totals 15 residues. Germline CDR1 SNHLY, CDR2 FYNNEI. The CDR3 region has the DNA TGTGCCAGCACCGAGCGGGAGGGGATATGGGAGACCCAGTACTTC. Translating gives CASTEREGIWETQYF.

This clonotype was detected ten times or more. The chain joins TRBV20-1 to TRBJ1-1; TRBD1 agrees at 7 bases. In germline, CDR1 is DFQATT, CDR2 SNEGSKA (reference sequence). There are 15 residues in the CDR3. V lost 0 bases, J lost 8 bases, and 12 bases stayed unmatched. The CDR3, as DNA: TGCAGTGCTAGAGACTATGGGGGAGGGGGCAGAGAAGCTTTCTTT. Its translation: CSARDYGGGGREAFF.